This T cell receptor (beta chain) appears in the sequencing data of a study of early T cells in non-severe SARS-CoV-2 infection. Whole-study context: From unsorted whole blood, bulk RNA was sequenced, and the chains remained unpaired. Whole-study findings and limits: VDJdb matching, biased toward anti-spike CD8 responses, missed private and CD4 specificities.

There are a few counts of this clonotype. Its antigen is still unknown. Unique molecular identifiers were affixed to single, distinct cDNA molecules. TCRdb re-called the 5' RACE reads through MiXCR, storing one row per CDR3 protein. In the table there are about 44,000 distinct CDR3 sequences, less than 30% of which are singletons. CDR1 is MGHDK and CDR2 is SYGVNS in the germline V gene. V shed 11 bases, J shed 5 bases, and the junction held 9 bases outside the gene matches. The CDR3 runs 15 residues. The receptor's source is an adult who was a healthcare worker with PCR-confirmed SARS-CoV-2 infection or an uninfected control (not recorded which). This specimen was whole blood, taken at baseline. The gene calls are TRBV25-1 and TRBJ2-3; the match to TRBD2 covers 14 bases. CDR3 in amino acids: CAFPGLAGALDTQYF. CDR3 DNA sequence: TGTGCCTTTCCGGGACTAGCGGGGGCCCTAGATACGCAGTATTTT.